A selection of T cell receptor beta chains follows, all from one sample in a study of blood T cell repertoires in COVID-19. Here immunoSEQ multiplex PCR was the method, and the copy in TCRdb shows in-frame clones only, minus some. The sample holds approximately 350,000 clones, approximately 84% seen once. Material: PBMCs or T cells enriched from blood (not recorded which). These receptors were taken from a woman in her twenties or thirties who had recovered from COVID-19. The CDR3 runs from the conserved cysteine through the conserved F or W.

15,TRBV5-1,CASTKTTTTQETQYF
14,TRBV6-5,CASGRGLNTGELFF
17,TRBV4-1,CASSQDWRQGFDYGYTF
17,TRBV5-6,CASSPGSLLAGVYEQYF
13,TRBV18,CASSQRLSEKLFF
14,TRBV28,CASNEGAGNQPQHF
15,TRBV11-2,CASSLGYGLVDEQFF
15,TRBV6-5,CASSYSRQGGTEAFF
12,TRBV27,CASSGRDTEAFF
14,TRBV10-1,CASSEVQGIDGYTF
13,TRBV7-3,CASRSTGEIEAFF
15,TRBV19,CASSIYSGSAYEQYF
14,TRBV10-2,CASSERGANEKLFF
15,TRBV19,CASSIFGDRDNGYTF
14,TRBV7-9,CASSSDRGLAGYTF
14,TRBV5-6,CASSRNRVEYGYTF
18,TRBV4-1,CASSQEGHPTSSYNEQFF
15,TRBV5-1,CASSLGVGAGAEQYF
13,TRBV7-3,CASSQTRQGGYTF
15,TRBV10-1,CASSESLTSTDTQYF
13,TRBV6-4,CASSGEDHNEQFF
12,TRBV18,CASSPPDYEQFF
16,TRBV5-5,CASSLEFQGSEHEQFF
15,TRBV9,CASSVEAGGYSPLHF
16,TRBV7-9,CASSTGQGALYYGYTF
11,TRBV19,CATSTTGKAFF
14,TRBV6-5,CASSYRRDTGELFF
14,TRBV7-2,CASSFMGLSDTQYF
16,TRBV7-9,CASSLGQGADGNTIYF
17,TRBV27,CASSLPPGTGVPDTQYF
14,TRBV3-1/TRBV3-2,CASSPGQGLHEQFF
14,TRBV18,CASSPQGAGTEAFF
15,TRBV3-1/TRBV3-2,CASSRRMDRNTEAFF
16,TRBV5-4,CASSRNGGNLPDTQYF
13,TRBV15,CATSSKLSYEQYF
17,TRBV12-5,CASGLLTGTGSTGELFF
14,TRBV19,CASSIGAGGYGYTF
14,TRBV7-9,CASSLERGWTEAFF
12,TRBV5-8,CASSRANQPQHF
13,TRBV19,CASSGTANQPQHF
15,TRBV5-4,CASSGGQGSYNEQFF
15,TRBV5-1,CASSLAGTAEETQYF
14,TRBV5-6,CASSLLGEDEKLFF
14,TRBV5-1,CASSLSPGNQPQHF
10,TRBV29-1,CSVDEQSYTF
17,TRBV5-1,CASSLVGLAGARETQYF
15,TRBV28,CASSLFRQWNTEAFF
19,TRBV7-8,CASSLVRLAEPLAKNIQYF
18,TRBV4-2,CASSQERGLAPPTDTQYF
14,TRBV7-8,CASSMQGISNEQYF
15,TRBV6-5,CASSDGQGHLYGYTF